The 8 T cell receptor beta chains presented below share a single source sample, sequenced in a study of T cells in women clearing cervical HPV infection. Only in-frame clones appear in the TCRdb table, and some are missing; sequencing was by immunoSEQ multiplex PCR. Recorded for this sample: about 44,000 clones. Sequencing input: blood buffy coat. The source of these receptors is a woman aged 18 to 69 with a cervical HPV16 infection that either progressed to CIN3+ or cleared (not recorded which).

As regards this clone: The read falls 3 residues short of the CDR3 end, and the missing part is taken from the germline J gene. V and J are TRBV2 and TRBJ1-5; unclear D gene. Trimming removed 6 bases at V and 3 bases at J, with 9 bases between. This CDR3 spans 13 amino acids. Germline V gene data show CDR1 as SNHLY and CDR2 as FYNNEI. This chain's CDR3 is CASRTRPNQPQHF. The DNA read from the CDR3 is TGTGCCAGCAGGACACGGCCCAATCAGCCC.

CDR3: CASSFVVLCRGYTF. The CDR3 bases that were read are TGTGCCAGCAGCTTTGTCGTCCTATGTCGGGGC. The rearrangement joins TRBV11-3 to TRBJ1-2; D is uncertain. The read finishes 3 residues shy of the CDR3 end, and the germline J gene is used to complete it. Germline V gene sequence: CDR1 SGHNT, CDR2 YENEEA. The CDR3 is 14 amino acids.

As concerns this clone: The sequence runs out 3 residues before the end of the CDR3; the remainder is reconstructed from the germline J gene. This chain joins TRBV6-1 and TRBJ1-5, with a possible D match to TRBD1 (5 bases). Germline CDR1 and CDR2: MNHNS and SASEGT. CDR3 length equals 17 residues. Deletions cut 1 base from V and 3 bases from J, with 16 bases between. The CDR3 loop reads CASSEVRRQPSNQPQHF. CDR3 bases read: TGTGCCAGCAGTGAAGTTCGAAGACAGCCTTCCAATCAGCCC.

The covered CDR3 bases are TGTGCCAGCAGCTTGGGGACTAGCTTTTACAATGAG. It encodes CASSLGTSFYNE. The whole CDR3 reads CASSLGTSFYNEQFF. The chain couples TRBV5-4 to TRBJ2-1; 8 positions agree with TRBD2. The CDR3 is cut off 3 residues early in the read; its end comes from the germline J gene. The V gene end was trimmed by 0 bases and the J gene end by 4 bases; junction bases not matched to a gene: 3. Per germline, CDR1 SGHNT and CDR2 YYREEE (reference sequence). The CDR3 covers 15 residues. Drawing the rest from reference TRBV5-4 and TRBJ2-1, the complete variable domain is ETGVTQSPTHLIKTRGQQVTLRCSSQSGHNTVSWYQQALGQGPQFIFQYYREEENGRGNFPPRFSGLQFPNYSSELNVNALELDDSALYLCASSLGTSFYNEQFFGPGTRLTVL.

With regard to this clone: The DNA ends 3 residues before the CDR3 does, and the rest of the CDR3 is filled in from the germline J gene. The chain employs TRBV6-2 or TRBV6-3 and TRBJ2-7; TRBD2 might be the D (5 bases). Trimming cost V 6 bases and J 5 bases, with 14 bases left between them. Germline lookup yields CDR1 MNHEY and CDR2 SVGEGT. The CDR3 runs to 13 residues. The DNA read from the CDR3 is TGTGCCAGCAGCTTACTAGATGGGGACGAG. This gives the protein CASSLLDGDE. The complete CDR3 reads CASSLLDGDEQYF.

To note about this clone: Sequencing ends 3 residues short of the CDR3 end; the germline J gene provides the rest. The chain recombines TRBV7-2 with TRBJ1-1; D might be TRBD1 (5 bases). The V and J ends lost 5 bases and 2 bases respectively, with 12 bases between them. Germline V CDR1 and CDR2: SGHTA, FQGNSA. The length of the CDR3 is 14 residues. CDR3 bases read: TGTGCCAGCAGCCGCGACAGACGAAACACTGAA. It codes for CASSRDRRNTE. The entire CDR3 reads CASSRDRRNTEAFF.

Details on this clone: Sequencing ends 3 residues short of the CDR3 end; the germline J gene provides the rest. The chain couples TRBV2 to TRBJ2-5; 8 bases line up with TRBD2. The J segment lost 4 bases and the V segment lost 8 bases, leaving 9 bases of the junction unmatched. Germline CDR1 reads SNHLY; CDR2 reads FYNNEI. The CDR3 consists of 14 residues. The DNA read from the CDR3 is TGTGCCAGCGGTAGCGCGAGCGGGGGAGAGACC. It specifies CASGSASGGET. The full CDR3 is CASGSASGGETQYF. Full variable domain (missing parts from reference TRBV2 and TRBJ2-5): EPEVTQTPSHQVTQMGQEVILRCVPISNHLYFYWYRQILGQKVEFLVSFYNNEISEKSEIFDDQFSVERPDGSNFTLKIRSTKLEDSAMYFCASGSASGGETQYFGPGTRLLVL.

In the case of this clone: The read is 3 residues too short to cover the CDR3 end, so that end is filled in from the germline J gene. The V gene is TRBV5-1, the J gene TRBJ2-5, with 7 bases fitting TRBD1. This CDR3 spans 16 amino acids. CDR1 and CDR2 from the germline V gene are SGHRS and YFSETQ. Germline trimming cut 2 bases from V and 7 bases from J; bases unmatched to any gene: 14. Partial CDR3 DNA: TGCGCCAGCAGCTTTCCCCGGGACAGTTTTTCCGGGACC. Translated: CASSFPRDSFSGT. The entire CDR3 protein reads CASSFPRDSFSGTQYF.